The 30 T cell receptor beta chains below were found in one sample sequenced in a study of shared clonotypes between healthy human individuals (TCRdb year 2020). Library creation used the immunoSEQ multiplex PCR assay. Held by TCRdb, this immuneACCESS table contains in-frame sequences only and omits some clones. Under half of the omission traces to an unresolved V gene where checked; the cause of the rest is unknown. The sample records over a million clones, under 80% of which are singletons. 1.4% of the sample belongs to the ten largest clones. Specimen: memory CD4+ T cells sorted from blood. The label giving this sample's cell subset or site can be read as: CD45RA-negative fraction. These receptors were collected from a man aged 18 to 35 in good health.

This clone has just one count. The CDR3 nucleotides read TGTGCCAGCAGTGAACCAGGGACGGGGAATTCTGGAAACACCATATATTTT. Translation gives CASSEPGTGNSGNTIYF. The rearrangement links TRBV6-1 to TRBJ1-3, with D possibly TRBD1 on 5 matching bases. Trimming pared 2 bases from V and 1 base from J, leaving 15 bases between. The CDR3 sequence is 17 residues long. Germline CDR1 and CDR2: MNHNS and SASEGT.

The chain links TRBV30 to TRBJ1-5; perhaps TRBD1 as D (5 bases). Germline V lookup: CDR1 GTSNPN, CDR2 SVGIG (reference sequence). The CDR3 sequence is 15 residues long. Trimming left V 0 bases short and J 7 bases short, with 16 bases between. CDR3 DNA: TGTGCCTGGAGTGTGATGGGGGTGTCGGGCCAGCCCCAGCATTTT. It yields the protein CAWSVMGVSGQPQHF.

Note on this clone: Other DNA sequences in this sample translate to the same CDR3. The genes are TRBV30 and TRBJ1-1; D is undetermined. V was pared by 2 bases and J by 1 base, with 5 bases between. The CDR3 covers 12 residues. The V gene's germline CDR1 is GTSNPN and CDR2 SVGIG (reference sequence). CDR3 in DNA: TGTGCCTGGAGTAGGCCGAACACTGAAGCTTTCTTT. This codes for CAWSRPNTEAFF.

In this sample, this clone turned up once. The chain has TRBV15 and TRBJ1-5, with no clear D. Germline CDR1 LNHNV, CDR2 YYDKDF (reference sequence). The CDR3 runs 15 residues. Trimming took 0 bases from V and 10 from J, leaving 16 bases between them. The CDR3 sequence is CATSRDQPQAYPQHF. CDR3 nucleotide sequence: TGTGCCACCAGCAGAGATCAACCCCAGGCCTACCCCCAGCATTTT.

The rearrangement links TRBV6-1 to TRBJ1-5; no clear D. From germline, CDR1 is MNHNS and CDR2 SASEGT. Trimming pared 0 bases from V and 0 bases from J, leaving 9 bases between. The CDR3 extends over 16 amino acids. The CDR3 region is CASSEAYGSSNQPQHF. CDR3 DNA sequence: TGTGCCAGCAGTGAAGCATACGGGTCTAGCAATCAGCCCCAGCATTTT.

The chain combines TRBV5-6 with TRBJ1-5; TRBD1 might be the D (5 bases). This CDR3 comprises 16 residues. CDR1 and CDR2 (germline): SGHDT, YYEEEE. V lost 4 bases, J lost 2 bases, and 16 bases lay in between. CDR3 residues: CASSRGGQGGNQPQHF. The CDR3 DNA reads TGTGCCAGCAGCCGGGGCGGGCAAGGGGGCAATCAGCCCCAGCATTTT. Filled out from reference TRBV5-6 and TRBJ1-5, the complete variable domain reads DAGVTQSPTHLIKTRGQQVTLRCSPKSGHDTVSWYQQALGQGPQFIFQYYEEEERQRGNFPDRFSGHQFPNYSSELNVNALLLGDSALYLCASSRGGQGGNQPQHFGDGTRLSIL.

The chain carries TRBV10-2 and TRBJ2-7, with 14 bases identical to TRBD2. The length of the CDR3 is 20 residues. V was pared by 4 bases and J by 0 bases, with 14 bases of the junction left unmatched. From germline, CDR1 is WSHSY and CDR2 SAAADI. CDR3: CASSVWGLAGADSSSYEQYF. Here the CDR3 DNA reads TGCGCCAGCAGTGTTTGGGGACTAGCGGGGGCCGATTCGAGCTCCTACGAGCAGTACTTC.

The V gene is TRBV5-1, the J gene TRBJ2-7, with 11 bases lining up with TRBD2. Germline V gene data show CDR1 as SGHRS and CDR2 as YFSETQ. V shed 2 bases, J shed 7 bases, and the junction held 17 bases outside the gene matches. The CDR3 has 18 residues. The CDR3 reads CASSFGALTSGSVFEQYF. The DNA of the CDR3 is TGCGCCAGCAGCTTCGGAGCCCTTACTAGCGGGAGTGTATTTGAGCAGTACTTC.

The V gene is TRBV9, the J gene TRBJ1-4; a possible D gene is TRBD1 (5 bases). This CDR3 region has 14 residues. V was pared by 4 bases and J by 1 base, with 8 bases between. In germline, CDR1 is SGDLS, CDR2 YYNGEE. The CDR3 loop reads CASSSGITNEKLFF. The CDR3 region has the DNA TGTGCCAGCAGCTCAGGGATAACTAATGAAAAACTGTTTTTT.

V and J are TRBV7-3 and TRBJ2-5, with a possible D match to TRBD1 (8 bases). CDR1 and CDR2 (germline): SGHTA, FQGTGA. V was cut by 5 bases and J by 4 bases, with 20 bases left in between. The CDR3 contains 16 residues. This chain's CDR3 is CASSMTPTGEGETQYF. The CDR3 bases are TGTGCCAGCAGCATGACCCCGACAGGGGAGGGAGAGACCCAGTACTTC. Together with reference TRBV7-3 and TRBJ2-5, the CDR3 gives the full variable domain: GAGVSQTPSNKVTEKGKYVELRCDPISGHTALYWYRQSLGQGPEFLIYFQGTGAADDSGLPNDRFFAVRPEGSVSTLKIQRTERGDSAVYLCASSMTPTGEGETQYFGPGTRLLVL.

The chain carries TRBV19 and TRBJ1-5; 7 nucleotides match TRBD1. V shed 5 bases and J 3 bases; nucleotides not matched to a gene: 7. The CDR3 covers 15 residues. Per the germline V gene, CDR1 is LNHDA and CDR2 is SQIVND (reference sequence). This CDR3 reads CASSWGQQHNQPQHF. CDR3 bases: TGTGCCAGTAGTTGGGGACAGCAGCACAATCAGCCCCAGCATTTT.

V usage is TRBV2 and J usage is TRBJ1-4; D not certain. Germline V gene lookup returns CDR1 SNHLY and CDR2 FYNNEI. V dropped 8 bases and J dropped 2 bases, with 12 bases sitting between them. The CDR3 length is 14 residues. The CDR3 coding sequence is TGTGCCAGCGCAAATGAGATGACTAATGAAAAACTGTTTTTT. Translated, it gives CASANEMTNEKLFF. Drawing the rest from reference TRBV2 and TRBJ1-4, the complete variable domain is EPEVTQTPSHQVTQMGQEVILRCVPISNHLYFYWYRQILGQKVEFLVSFYNNEISEKSEIFDDQFSVERPDGSNFTLKIRSTKLEDSAMYFCASANEMTNEKLFFGSGTQLSVL.

The gene calls are TRBV7-9 and TRBJ2-1; 12 positions agree with TRBD2. The V gene's germline CDR1 is SEHNR and CDR2 FQNEAQ (reference sequence). The CDR3 consists of 17 residues. V shed 0 bases, J shed 7 bases, and the junction held 7 bases outside the gene matches. The CDR3 sequence is CASSLAGTSGRRNEQFF. The CDR3 DNA is TGTGCCAGCAGCTTAGCCGGGACTAGCGGGCGAAGGAATGAGCAGTTCTTC.

V and J are TRBV2 and TRBJ1-5; 9 nucleotides agree with TRBD1. Germline V gene lookup returns CDR1 SNHLY and CDR2 FYNNEI. V shed 6 bases, J shed 6 bases, and the junction held 9 bases outside the gene matches. This CDR3 spans 15 amino acids. The CDR3 DNA is TGTGCCAGCAGGGGGCCGGGACAGGGCTCTCAGCCCCAGCATTTT. Translation gives CASRGPGQGSQPQHF.

This chain joins TRBV5-1 and TRBJ2-5, with D possibly being TRBD2 (7 bases). V was pared by 3 bases and J by 5 bases, with 17 bases between. This CDR3 contains 15 residues. Germline V gives CDR1 SGHRS, CDR2 YFSETQ. CDR3 in amino acids: CASSWGGRSAETQYF. CDR3 DNA sequence: TGCGCCAGCAGCTGGGGGGGGCGTTCAGCCGAGACCCAGTACTTC.

This clone has only a few counts. This rearrangement joins TRBV27 to TRBJ1-1; D remains unclear. V lost 2 bases and J 3 bases, leaving 10 bases between the germline ends. Germline values: CDR1 MNHEY, CDR2 SMNVEV (reference sequence). The CDR3 length is 14 residues. CDR3 in amino acids: CASSLRSAHTEAFF. CDR3 sequence (DNA): TGTGCCAGCAGTTTAAGGAGCGCGCACACTGAAGCTTTCTTT.

The chain employs TRBV7-2 and TRBJ2-7; D remains unclear. The CDR3 has 11 amino acids. Trimming shortened V by 5 bases and J by 6 bases, and 8 bases separated the two germline ends. The germline V gene encodes CDR1 SGHTA and CDR2 FQGNSA. CDR3 in amino acids: CASSNKVEQYF. CDR3 coding DNA: TGTGCCAGCAGCAACAAGGTCGAGCAGTACTTC.

This clone showed up just a few times. A read error may account for a junction end that differs from germline. The chain combines TRBV7-7 with TRBJ2-5; TRBD2 might be the D (6 bases). The CDR3 has 16 residues. Per the germline V gene, CDR1 is SSHAT and CDR2 is FNYEAQ (reference sequence). CDR3 amino acids: CASSLGGATAQETQYF. The CDR3 DNA reads TGTGCTAGCAGCTTAGGCGGGGCCACCGCCCAAGAGACCCAGTACTTC.

This clone was seen a few times. J is TRBJ2-5 and V is TRBV7-2; D remains ambiguous. The CDR3 has 15 amino acids. The germline CDR1 and CDR2 sequences are SGHTA and FQGNSA. Deletions cut 1 base from V and 4 bases from J, with 13 bases between. The CDR3, as DNA: TGTGCCAGCAGCTTAGACGGCGCAATTAGAGAGACCCAGTACTTC. Amino acid sequence: CASSLDGAIRETQYF.

This sequence joins TRBV5-4 and TRBJ2-6, with 12 bases fitting TRBD1. V lost 3 bases and J lost 2; bases outside the gene matches: 0. Germline loops: CDR1 SGHNT, CDR2 YYREEE (reference sequence). This CDR3 is built from 16 residues. This CDR3 reads CASSWDRGPGANVLTF. In nucleotides, the CDR3 is TGTGCCAGCAGCTGGGACAGGGGGCCTGGGGCCAACGTCCTGACTTTC.

The chain joins TRBV2 to TRBJ1-1; 7 positions match TRBD1. The CDR3 is made up of 18 amino acids. Per germline, CDR1 SNHLY and CDR2 FYNNEI. After removal of 4 bases from V and 1 base from J, the junction contained 15 bases not matched to a gene. The CDR3 here is CASSATPRRDSGNTEAFF. CDR3 nucleotides: TGTGCCAGCAGTGCAACGCCGCGCCGGGACAGCGGGAACACTGAAGCTTTCTTT.

The rearrangement links TRBV28 to TRBJ2-7; D is undetermined. Germline assignment: CDR1 MDHEN and CDR2 SYDVKM. V was trimmed by 7 bases and J by 0 bases, leaving 13 bases between them. This CDR3 region has 14 residues. The CDR3 sequence is CASTVPGSSYEQYF. In nucleotides, the CDR3 is TGTGCCAGCACCGTTCCCGGAAGCTCCTACGAGCAGTACTTC.

The V call is TRBV7-2, the J call TRBJ2-7; 8 nucleotides line up with TRBD2. Germline CDR1 and CDR2: SGHTA and FQGNSA. The CDR3 sequence is 16 residues long. Unmatched junction bases numbered 6, after V lost 2 bases and J lost 0 bases. CDR3 in amino acids: CASSLRSGGSSYEQYF. CDR3 coding DNA: TGTGCCAGCAGCTTAAGGTCGGGAGGGTCCTCCTACGAGCAGTACTTC.

V is TRBV5-1 and J is TRBJ2-7; 7 bases fit TRBD1. Germline V gene data show CDR1 as SGHRS and CDR2 as YFSETQ. The V segment lost 4 bases and the J segment 0 bases; nucleotides outside the gene matches: 7. CDR3 length: 15 amino acids. The CDR3 sequence is CASSPSTGNSYEQYF. CDR3 nucleotides: TGCGCCAGCAGCCCATCGACAGGGAACTCCTACGAGCAGTACTTC.

Regarding this clone: Other DNA sequences in the same sample also yield this CDR3. The chain couples TRBV7-9 to TRBJ2-3; D unclear. The V and J ends lost 1 base and 4 bases respectively, with 3 bases between them. Germline loops: CDR1 SEHNR, CDR2 FQNEAQ (reference sequence). CDR3 size: 12 residues. In DNA form, the CDR3 reads TGTGCCAGCAGCTTAGTCGCAGATACGCAGTATTTT. Its translation is CASSLVADTQYF.

The rearrangement links TRBV4-1 to TRBJ1-6, with TRBD1 identical over 9 bases. The CDR3 has 17 residues. Germline lookup yields CDR1 MGHRA and CDR2 YSYEKL. The junction had 9 bases not matched to a gene; V was cut back by 2 bases and J by 7 bases. The CDR3 is CASSQFHGGTGNSPLHF. CDR3 DNA: TGCGCCAGCAGCCAATTTCACGGGGGGACAGGGAATTCACCCCTCCACTTT.

This clone has a count of ten or more. The J gene is TRBJ2-3, the V gene TRBV7-9; TRBD2 matches at 9 bases. CDR3 length: 15 residues. Trimming removed 5 bases from V and 3 bases from J; junction bases left unmatched: 6. Germline V gives CDR1 SEHNR, CDR2 FQNEAQ (reference sequence). The CDR3 here is CASSILAGATDTQYF. CDR3 nucleotide sequence: TGTGCCAGCAGCATACTAGCGGGCGCAACAGATACGCAGTATTTT.

A word on this clone: This specimen includes other DNA sequences encoding the same CDR3. The chain joins TRBV29-1 to TRBJ2-6, with 7 positions matching TRBD1. The CDR3 has 14 residues. Germline lookup yields CDR1 SQVTM and CDR2 ANQGSEA. Germline trimming cut 6 bases from V and 0 bases from J; bases unmatched to any gene: 2. The CDR3 DNA reads TGCAGCGTGGCAGGGGGCTCTGGGGCCAACGTCCTGACTTTC. Translated, it gives CSVAGGSGANVLTF. The whole variable domain, remainder taken from reference TRBV29-1 and TRBJ2-6, is SAVISQKPSRDICQRGTSLTIQCQVDSQVTMMFWYRQQPGQSLTLIATANQGSEATYESGFVIDKFPISRPNLTFSTLTVSNMSPEDSSIYLCSVAGGSGANVLTFGAGSRLTVL.

The chain combines TRBV7-8 with TRBJ1-4; D unclear. This CDR3 spans 16 amino acids. The germline gives CDR1 SGHVS, CDR2 FQNEAQ. Trimming left V 1 base short and J 0 bases short, with 9 bases between. As DNA, the CDR3 is TGTGCCAGCAGCTTAGGTTACAGAGCAACTAATGAAAAACTGTTTTTT. Protein sequence: CASSLGYRATNEKLFF.

The chain employs TRBV6-1 and TRBJ1-5, with D uncertain. The CDR3 extends over 13 amino acids. V was clipped by 2 bases and J by 1 base, with 3 bases between them. Germline loops: CDR1 MNHNS, CDR2 SASEGT. In DNA, the CDR3 is TGTGCCAGCAGTGAAAGGAGCAATCAGCCCCAGCATTTT. Its protein product is CASSERSNQPQHF.